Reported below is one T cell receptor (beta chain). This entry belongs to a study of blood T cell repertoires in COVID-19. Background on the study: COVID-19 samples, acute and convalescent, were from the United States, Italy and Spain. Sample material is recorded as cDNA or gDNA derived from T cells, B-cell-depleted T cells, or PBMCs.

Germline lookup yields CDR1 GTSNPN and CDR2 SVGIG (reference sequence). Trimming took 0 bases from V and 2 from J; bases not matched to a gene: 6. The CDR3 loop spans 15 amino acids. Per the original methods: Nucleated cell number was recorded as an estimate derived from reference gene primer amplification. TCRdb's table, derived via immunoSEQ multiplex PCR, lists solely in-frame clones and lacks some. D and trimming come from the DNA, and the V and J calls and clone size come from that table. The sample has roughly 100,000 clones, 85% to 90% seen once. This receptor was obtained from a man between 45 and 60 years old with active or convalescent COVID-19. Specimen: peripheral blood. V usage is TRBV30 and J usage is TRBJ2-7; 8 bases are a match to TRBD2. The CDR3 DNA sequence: TGTGCCTGGAGTGTACCTGCGGGGGGCCCCTACGAGCAGTACTTC. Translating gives CAWSVPAGGPYEQYF.